What follows are 29 T cell receptor beta chains derived from one specimen sequenced in a study of blood T cell repertoires in COVID-19. Measured with immunoSEQ multiplex PCR; TCRdb has only the in-frame clones, and not every one. The table lists tens of thousands of clones, over 70% of them singletons. The sequencing sample was made of peripheral blood. These receptors all stem from a human donor in a cohort sampled during active COVID-19.

The V gene is TRBV5-6, the J gene TRBJ2-5, with 10 nucleotides matching TRBD1. The CDR3 contains 14 residues. J gave up 4 bases and V 4 bases, and 4 bases lay outside the gene matches. Germline-derived CDR1 and CDR2 are SGHDT and YYEEEE. CDR3 coding DNA: TGTGCCAGCAGCCCATGGGACAGGGGAGAGACCCAGTACTTC. This translates into CASSPWDRGETQYF. The whole variable domain, filled in from reference TRBV5-6 and TRBJ2-5, reads DAGVTQSPTHLIKTRGQQVTLRCSPKSGHDTVSWYQQALGQGPQFIFQYYEEEERQRGNFPDRFSGHQFPNYSSELNVNALLLGDSALYLCASSPWDRGETQYFGPGTRLLVL.

The V gene is TRBV19, the J gene TRBJ2-2; D gene unclear. This CDR3 has 13 residues. Germline loops: CDR1 LNHDA, CDR2 SQIVND (reference sequence). V dropped 3 bases and J dropped 8 bases, with 10 bases sitting between them. The CDR3 is CASSINTLGELFF. DNA of the CDR3: TGTGCCAGTAGTATCAACACCCTTGGGGAGCTGTTTTTT.

The rearrangement links TRBV9 to TRBJ2-7; D possibly corresponds to TRBD2 (6 bases). Trimming removed 4 bases from V and 2 bases from J, with 13 bases in between. The CDR3 runs to 14 residues. Looked up from germline, CDR1 is SGDLS and CDR2 is YYNGEE. CDR3 residues: CASSLDSGTYEQYF. CDR3 DNA: TGTGCCAGCAGCTTGGATAGCGGAACCTACGAGCAGTACTTC.

The J gene is TRBJ1-4, the V gene TRBV4-3; TRBD1 matches 9 bases. The CDR3 contains 16 residues. Germline CDR1 LGHNA, CDR2 YSLEER. V dropped 3 bases and J dropped 8; count of bases not matched to a gene: 10. CDR3 in DNA: TGCGCCAGCAGCCAGACAACAGGGGGCTTTGACGAAAAACTGTTTTTT. Protein product: CASSQTTGGFDEKLFF.

In DNA form, the CDR3 reads TGTGCCAGCAGCTCCTTTGGGAGGGGCCGGGGTGCAGATACGCAGTATTTT. The encoded protein is CASSSFGRGRGADTQYF. The chain carries TRBV5-4 and TRBJ2-3; 7 positions agree with TRBD2. CDR3 length: 17 residues. CDR1 and CDR2 (germline): SGHNT, YYREEE (reference sequence). The trim removed 3 bases at V and 4 bases at J, leaving 14 bases unmatched.

V is TRBV4-1 and J is TRBJ1-4; 9 positions agree with TRBD1. CDR1 MGHRA and CDR2 YSYEKL come from the germline V gene. Trimming at V came to 4 bases and at J to 8 bases, leaving 14 bases not matched to a gene. The CDR3 loop spans 17 amino acids. CDR3 sequence reads: CASSPFGPGQGVEKLFF. DNA for the CDR3: TGCGCCAGCAGCCCTTTTGGACCGGGACAGGGTGTCGAAAAACTGTTTTTT.

In this sample, this clone turned up a few times. V is TRBV12-3 or TRBV12-4 and J is TRBJ1-2, with D unresolved. Trimming shortened V by 6 bases and J by 1 base, and 9 bases separated the two germline ends. This CDR3 region has 13 residues. The CDR3 sequence is CASSPTVNYGYTF. CDR3 DNA: TGTGCCAGCAGCCCCACGGTTAACTATGGCTACACCTTC.

V gene TRBV28 combines with J gene TRBJ2-1, with 7 nucleotides matching TRBD2. The CDR3 extends over 19 amino acids. The V gene end was trimmed by 4 bases and the J gene end by 5 bases; junction bases not matched to a gene: 20. The germline gives CDR1 MDHEN, CDR2 SYDVKM. CDR3: CASSSPPKVLREGDNEQFF. CDR3 in DNA: TGTGCCAGCAGTTCCCCCCCTAAGGTCCTAAGGGAGGGAGACAATGAGCAGTTCTTC.

The chain recombines TRBV24-1 with TRBJ2-1, with 13 bases matching TRBD2. The V gene's germline CDR1 is KGHDR and CDR2 SFDVKD. This CDR3 comprises 17 residues. V lost 5 bases and J lost 4; bases outside the gene matches: 7. The CDR3 DNA follows: TGTGCCACCAGTGGAGCCGGGACTAGCGGGATGTACAATGAGCAGTTCTTC. Residues: CATSGAGTSGMYNEQFF.

The chain employs TRBV15 and TRBJ2-3; TRBD1 matches 7 bases. Germline CDR1 reads LNHNV; CDR2 reads YYDKDF (reference sequence). V was clipped by 8 bases and J by 7 bases; unmatched bases: 12. The CDR3 totals 14 residues. CDR3 amino acids: CATSRDRAGNTQYF. For the CDR3, the DNA is TGTGCCACCTCCCGGGACAGAGCCGGAAATACGCAGTATTTT. The full variable domain, its missing parts supplied by reference TRBV15 and TRBJ2-3, is DAMVIQNPRYQVTQFGKPVTLSCSQTLNHNVMYWYQQKSSQAPKLLFHYYDKDFNNEADTPDNFQSRRPNTSFCFLDIRSPGLGDTAMYLCATSRDRAGNTQYFGPGTRLTVL.

The genes are TRBV4-3 and TRBJ1-1; tentatively, D is TRBD1 (6 bases). CDR1 LGHNA and CDR2 YSLEER come from the germline V gene. V was pared by 4 bases and J by 6 bases, with 18 bases between. This CDR3 comprises 15 residues. The CDR3 bases are TGCGCCAGCAGCCTCGTATCGTCGGGGGGCGCTGAAGCTTTCTTT. It translates to CASSLVSSGGAEAFF.

V and J are TRBV7-2 and TRBJ1-5; D not certain. Germline V gives CDR1 SGHTA, CDR2 FQGNSA. Trimming removed 4 bases at V and 7 bases at J, with 11 bases between. The CDR3 length is 13 residues. CDR3 amino acids: CASSSTEGQPQHF. Written as DNA, the CDR3 is TGTGCCAGCAGCTCCACCGAGGGACAGCCCCAGCATTTT.

The J gene is TRBJ2-1, the V gene TRBV19, with D possibly matching TRBD2 (5 bases). CDR1 LNHDA and CDR2 SQIVND come from the germline V gene (reference sequence). Trimming stripped 6 bases from V and 0 bases from J, with 12 bases between. The CDR3 sequence is 15 residues long. The CDR3 nucleotides are TGTGCCAGTAGCACAGAGGGCTACTCCTACAATGAGCAGTTCTTC. This codes for CASSTEGYSYNEQFF.

The gene calls are TRBV18 and TRBJ2-7; 9 nucleotides align to TRBD1. This CDR3 is 14 amino acids long. The germline CDR1 and CDR2 sequences are KGHSH and LQKENI. The V and J ends lost 5 bases and 3 bases, in that order; junction bases with no gene match: 5. CDR3 residues: CASSRQGVGYEQYF. The CDR3 region has the DNA TGTGCCAGCTCAAGACAGGGGGTCGGCTACGAGCAGTACTTC.

The V call is TRBV29-1, the J call TRBJ1-5; TRBD1 matches 9 bases. CDR1 and CDR2 (germline): SQVTM, ANQGSEA. The V segment lost 6 bases and the J segment 5 bases; nucleotides outside the gene matches: 5. The CDR3 covers 13 residues. The CDR3 DNA reads as TGCAGCGTGGGGGACAGGGTGGATCAGCCCCAGCATTTT. It is translated as CSVGDRVDQPQHF. Based on the CDR3 plus reference TRBV29-1 and TRBJ1-5, the full variable domain is SAVISQKPSRDICQRGTSLTIQCQVDSQVTMMFWYRQQPGQSLTLIATANQGSEATYESGFVIDKFPISRPNLTFSTLTVSNMSPEDSSIYLCSVGDRVDQPQHFGDGTRLSIL.

This chain joins TRBV6-6 and TRBJ1-1, with D possibly matching TRBD1 (6 bases). The V gene lost 6 bases and the J gene lost 1 base, with 9 bases spanning the gap. In germline, CDR1 is MNHNY, CDR2 SVGAGI (reference sequence). The CDR3 consists of 13 residues. CDR3 sequence reads: CASSWGQNTEAFF. CDR3 sequence (DNA): TGTGCCAGCAGCTGGGGACAGAACACTGAAGCTTTCTTT.

The V gene is TRBV3-1 (or the pseudogene TRBV3-2), the J gene TRBJ1-2, with 8 bases fitting TRBD1. The V gene's germline CDR1 is LGHDT and CDR2 YNNKEL (reference sequence). There are 17 residues in the CDR3. The trim removed 5 bases at V and 5 bases at J, leaving 16 bases unmatched. The CDR3 here is CASSSWDRLPKIYGYTF. CDR3 bases: TGTGCCAGCAGCTCTTGGGACAGGTTACCGAAGATATATGGCTACACCTTC.

Here the CDR3 DNA reads TGTGCCAGCAGCCCCATCGACAGGGGTAGGATCCATGGCTACACCTTC. Its protein is CASSPIDRGRIHGYTF. The gene calls are TRBV11-2 and TRBJ1-2, with 8 positions matching TRBD1. The CDR3 is 16 amino acids. V lost 5 bases and J lost 6; bases outside the gene matches: 14. Germline CDR1 reads SGHAT; CDR2 reads FQNNGV.

This clone appeared a few times. The chain recombines TRBV7-9 with TRBJ2-1, with 11 bases matching TRBD1. CDR3 length equals 12 residues. The V gene's germline CDR1 is SEHNR and CDR2 FQNEAQ (reference sequence). J lost 12 bases, V lost 5 bases, and 3 bases had no gene match. The CDR3 is CASSMDRGRQFF. The CDR3 DNA reads TGTGCCAGCAGCATGGACAGGGGGCGGCAGTTCTTC.

The gene calls are TRBV4-3 and TRBJ2-5, with 11 bases that match TRBD1. V was clipped by 1 base and J by 4 bases; unmatched bases: 8. Germline values: CDR1 LGHNA, CDR2 YSLEER. CDR3 length: 17 residues. The CDR3 spells CASSQGPGTGGRETQYF. Here the CDR3 DNA reads TGCGCCAGCAGCCAAGGCCCCGGGACAGGGGGACGAGAGACCCAGTACTTC.

The rearrangement links TRBV13 to TRBJ2-1, with 10 bases that match TRBD2. Germline V gives CDR1 PRHDT, CDR2 FYEKMQ (reference sequence). This CDR3 region has 19 residues. J lost 0 bases, V lost 3 bases, and 11 bases had no gene match. The CDR3 nucleotides read TGTGCCAGCAGCTTTCTAGCGGGGGAAACTATAAGCTCCTACAATGAGCAGTTCTTC. Its translation: CASSFLAGETISSYNEQFF.

The V gene is TRBV14, the J gene TRBJ2-1; 10 positions agree with TRBD2. CDR1 and CDR2 (germline): SGHDN, FVKESK. The CDR3 contains 16 residues. Trimming at V came to 1 base and at J to 3 bases, leaving 3 bases not matched to a gene. DNA of the CDR3: TGTGCCAGCAGCCAAGGGACTAGCGGATTCTACAATGAGCAGTTCTTC. Protein sequence: CASSQGTSGFYNEQFF. Full variable domain (missing parts from reference TRBV14 and TRBJ2-1): EAGVTQFPSHSVIEKGQTVTLRCDPISGHDNLYWYRRVMGKEIKFLLHFVKESKQDESGMPNNRFLAERTGGTYSTLKVQPAELEDSGVYFCASSQGTSGFYNEQFFGPGTRLTVL.

This chain connects TRBV5-6 to TRBJ1-1; 9 nucleotides line up with TRBD1. The CDR3 consists of 14 residues. Germline V lookup: CDR1 SGHDT, CDR2 YYEEEE. V lost 3 bases and J lost 4; bases outside the gene matches: 4. The CDR3 DNA reads as TGTGCCAGCAGCTGGGGACAGGGCTCCACTGAAGCTTTCTTT. Its translation: CASSWGQGSTEAFF.

The rearrangement links TRBV10-1 to TRBJ2-7; D unclear. Per germline, CDR1 WNHNN and CDR2 SYGVQD (reference sequence). Deletions cut 4 bases from V and 0 bases from J, with 7 bases between. This CDR3 has 13 residues. The CDR3 DNA reads TGCGCCAGCAGTGGCTACAGCTCCTACGAGCAGTACTTC. Translating it yields CASSGYSSYEQYF.

This rearrangement joins TRBV3-1 (or the pseudogene TRBV3-2) to TRBJ2-1; 9 nucleotides line up with TRBD2. The CDR3 totals 18 residues. V lost 4 bases, J lost 0 bases, and 10 bases stayed unmatched. Germline lookup yields CDR1 LGHDT and CDR2 YNNKEL (reference sequence). The CDR3 loop reads CASSPRTSAQSSYNEQFF. CDR3 DNA: TGTGCCAGCAGCCCGAGGACTAGCGCACAGAGCTCCTACAATGAGCAGTTCTTC.

V gene TRBV4-3 combines with J gene TRBJ1-2; 9 bases line up with TRBD1. This CDR3 is built from 16 residues. V trimming: 3 bases; J trimming: 4 bases; junction bases outside the gene matches: 9. Per the germline V gene, CDR1 is LGHNA and CDR2 is YSLEER. CDR3 loop: CASSQAPGTGSYGYTF. DNA for the CDR3: TGCGCCAGCAGCCAGGCCCCCGGGACAGGGAGCTATGGCTACACCTTC.

The chain joins TRBV10-1 to TRBJ1-5, with unresolved D. The CDR3 runs 14 residues. Germline V gene lookup returns CDR1 WNHNN and CDR2 SYGVQD (reference sequence). V was cut by 10 bases and J by 2 bases, with 15 bases left in between. This CDR3 reads CATSESLGNQPQHF. CDR3 nucleotides: TGCGCCACCTCGGAGAGTTTGGGCAATCAGCCCCAGCATTTT.

The V gene is TRBV9, the J gene TRBJ2-1; D not certain. The germline V gene has CDR1 SGDLS and CDR2 YYNGEE. V lost 0 bases and J 2 bases, leaving 15 bases between the germline ends. This CDR3 comprises 17 residues. As DNA, the CDR3 is TGTGCCAGCAGCGTAGTAGGAGCAACTCGAACCTACAATGAGCAGTTCTTC. Protein sequence: CASSVVGATRTYNEQFF.

This chain links TRBV2 with TRBJ1-4, with TRBD1 as a possible D gene (6 bases). The CDR3 has 12 amino acids. Trimming shortened V by 8 bases and J by 9 bases, and 13 bases separated the two germline ends. Germline assignment: CDR1 SNHLY and CDR2 FYNNEI. The CDR3 DNA follows: TGTGCCAGCGCGAGGGGGGGGCAAAAACTGTTTTTT. The encoded protein is CASARGGQKLFF. The full variable domain, completed using reference TRBV2 and TRBJ1-4, is EPEVTQTPSHQVTQMGQEVILRCVPISNHLYFYWYRQILGQKVEFLVSFYNNEISEKSEIFDDQFSVERPDGSNFTLKIRSTKLEDSAMYFCASARGGQKLFFGSGTQLSVL.